What follows are 25 T cell receptor beta chains derived from one specimen sequenced in a study of OX40 agonist ivuxolimab in advanced cancers. The protocol was immunoSEQ multiplex PCR, while the TCRdb copy is restricted to in-frame clones and leaves out a portion. The sample shows about 150,000 clones, 94% of them seen only once. The sample here was CD4+ or CD8+ T cells sorted from blood, taken in a trial of the OX40 agonist ivuxolimab. Receptors were obtained from an adult with an advanced solid tumor such as melanoma, head and neck, liver or kidney cancer.

The CDR3 sequence is CASSPMTQNYEQFF. The CDR3 DNA reads as TGTGCCAGCTCACCCATGACCCAGAACTATGAGCAGTTCTTC. V usage is TRBV18 and J usage is TRBJ2-1; the D is unclear. Germline assignment: CDR1 KGHSH and CDR2 LQKENI. The CDR3 has 14 residues. Trimming cost V 3 bases and J 8 bases, with 14 bases left between them.

The chain uses TRBV15 and TRBJ1-2; TRBD1 aligns across 12 bases. V shed 3 bases, J shed 7 bases, and the junction held 6 bases outside the gene matches. The CDR3 covers 15 residues. The germline V gene encodes CDR1 LNHNV and CDR2 YYDKDF (reference sequence). The CDR3 region has the DNA TGTGCCACCAGCAGGGAGGGGACAGGGGGCTTTGGCTACACCTTC. This sequence encodes CATSREGTGGFGYTF.

V and J are TRBV7-2 and TRBJ1-2, with 10 bases fitting TRBD1. V lost 5 bases and J lost 3; bases outside the gene matches: 6. CDR1 and CDR2 (germline): SGHTA, FQGNSA. The CDR3 is 15 residues long. DNA for the CDR3: TGTGCCAGCAGCATGGGGGGACAGGGGTACTATGGCTACACCTTC. Amino acid sequence: CASSMGGQGYYGYTF.

The genes are TRBV7-2 and TRBJ2-7; D tentatively fits TRBD1 or TRBD2 (5 bases each). Per germline, CDR1 SGHTA and CDR2 FQGNSA. The CDR3 contains 14 residues. V dropped 5 bases and J dropped 2 bases, with 13 bases sitting between them. The CDR3 is CASSPRDGTYEQYF. The CDR3 nucleotides read TGTGCCAGCAGCCCCCGGGACGGGACCTACGAGCAGTACTTC. The complete variable domain, with remaining parts taken from reference TRBV7-2 and TRBJ2-7, reads GAGVSQSPSNKVTEKGKDVELRCDPISGHTALYWYRQSLGQGLEFLIYFQGNSAPDKSGLPSDRFSAERTGGSVSTLTIQRTQQEDSAVYLCASSPRDGTYEQYFGPGTRLTVT.

This clone was counted a few times. CDR3 bases: TGTGCCAGCAGCTTCTTAACAGATCCTAACTATGGCTACACCTTC. This encodes CASSFLTDPNYGYTF. The chain joins TRBV11-2 to TRBJ1-2; D gene ambiguous. Per the germline V gene, CDR1 is SGHAT and CDR2 is FQNNGV. Trimming removed 3 bases from V and 0 bases from J, with 11 bases in between. There are 15 residues in the CDR3.

V is TRBV7-2 and J is TRBJ2-7, with 12 bases identical to TRBD2. Losses at the gene ends were 5 bases for V and 4 bases for J; bases not matched to a gene: 6. This CDR3 comprises 15 residues. The germline V gene has CDR1 SGHTA and CDR2 FQGNSA. The DNA for the CDR3 is TGTGCCAGCAGCCGAGTTGGGACTAGCGGGTACGAGCAGTACTTC. Translating gives CASSRVGTSGYEQYF.

The rearrangement links TRBV5-1 to TRBJ2-7; tentatively, D is TRBD1 (5 bases). The CDR3 is 14 amino acids. Germline values: CDR1 SGHRS, CDR2 YFSETQ. The V and J ends lost 4 bases and 6 bases respectively, with 17 bases between them. DNA of the CDR3: TGCGCCAGCAGCCCCGGACCTGGGGCCCTCGAGCAGTACTTC. Translating gives CASSPGPGALEQYF.

The chain is built from TRBV7-9 and TRBJ2-3; the D is unclear. The CDR3 consists of 15 residues. Germline-derived CDR1 and CDR2 are SEHNR and FQNEAQ (reference sequence). The V end was cut by 3 bases, the J end by 8 bases, with 18 bases between. This CDR3 reads CASSLSAGQSLTQYF. The CDR3, as DNA: TGTGCCAGCAGCTTGTCCGCCGGGCAGTCCCTTACGCAGTATTTT.

This chain uses TRBV7-2 with TRBJ2-1, with D tentatively TRBD1 (6 bases). Germline V lookup: CDR1 SGHTA, CDR2 FQGNSA. This CDR3 is 15 amino acids long. Trimming cost V 10 bases and J 2 bases, with 18 bases left between them. CDR3 in DNA: TGTGCCACCCGACCTACAGGGTTGACCTACAATGAGCAGTTCTTC. It specifies CATRPTGLTYNEQFF.

CDR3 bases: TGTGCCAGCAGCCCCGGGGGGAGGGAAGAGACCCAGTACTTC. Its translation is CASSPGGREETQYF. This rearrangement joins TRBV7-3 to TRBJ2-5, with TRBD2 matching 7 bases. Trimming took 5 bases from V and 3 from J; bases not matched to a gene: 6. Looked up from germline, CDR1 is SGHTA and CDR2 is FQGTGA. This CDR3 spans 14 amino acids.

The chain combines TRBV5-4 with TRBJ1-4; D might be TRBD1 (5 bases). The CDR3 has 17 amino acids. V dropped 7 bases and J dropped 2 bases, with 21 bases sitting between them. Germline CDR1 SGHNT, CDR2 YYREEE (reference sequence). The CDR3 region is CASAPNPRQPTNEKLFF. Here the CDR3 DNA reads TGTGCCAGCGCCCCTAATCCTCGACAGCCCACTAATGAAAAACTGTTTTTT.

This clone was counted a single time. CDR3 residues: CASSPIAGRVLNQPQHF. DNA of the CDR3: TGTGCCAGCAGCCCTATCGCGGGAAGGGTCCTCAATCAGCCCCAGCATTTT. This rearrangement joins TRBV28 to TRBJ1-5; D gene uncertain. Trimming cost V 6 bases and J 3 bases, with 21 bases left between them. The CDR3 totals 17 residues. CDR1 and CDR2 from the germline V gene are MDHEN and SYDVKM.

This chain joins TRBV6-5 and TRBJ1-3; D unresolved. Trimming cost V 7 bases and J 2 bases, with 6 bases left between them. CDR1 and CDR2 (germline): MNHEY, SVGAGI. The CDR3 is 12 amino acids. CDR3 sequence: CASKFPGNTIYF. CDR3 nucleotide sequence: TGTGCCAGCAAGTTCCCTGGAAACACCATATATTTT.

The chain has TRBV6-1 and TRBJ2-7; D is ambiguous. V lost 6 bases and J lost 2, with 2 bases in between. This CDR3 has 10 amino acids. Germline loops: CDR1 MNHNS, CDR2 SASEGT. Written as DNA, the CDR3 is TGTGCCAGCAGGGCCTACGAGCAGTACTTC. Translating it yields CASRAYEQYF.

The V and J genes are TRBV9 and TRBJ1-5; no firm D call. Deletions cut 2 bases from V and 0 bases from J, with 9 bases between. The CDR3 consists of 15 residues. The germline CDR1 and CDR2 sequences are SGDLS and YYNGEE. The CDR3 region is CASSVIGDSNQPQHF. Written as DNA, the CDR3 is TGTGCCAGCAGCGTTATCGGGGATAGCAATCAGCCCCAGCATTTT.

This clone was observed once. V and J are TRBV10-1 and TRBJ2-5, with D tentatively TRBD1 or TRBD2 (5 bases each). Trimming cost V 2 bases and J 3 bases, with 7 bases left between them. CDR3 size: 13 residues. Germline V gives CDR1 WNHNN, CDR2 SYGVQD (reference sequence). The CDR3 sequence: CASSEGGKETQYF. In DNA form, the CDR3 reads TGCGCCAGCAGTGAGGGGGGAAAAGAGACCCAGTACTTC.

V usage is TRBV11-2 and J usage is TRBJ1-2; D is possibly TRBD1 (5 bases). The V gene lost 7 bases and the J gene lost 5 bases, with 17 bases spanning the gap. Per the germline V gene, CDR1 is SGHAT and CDR2 is FQNNGV. The CDR3 runs to 14 residues. The CDR3 loop reads CASKGTEGPYGYTF. The CDR3 region has the DNA TGTGCCAGCAAAGGGACGGAGGGCCCTTATGGCTACACCTTC.

This clone was detected only a few times. V gene TRBV4-2 combines with J gene TRBJ1-1; possible D gene TRBD1, 5 bases. The CDR3 contains 14 residues. Trimming removed 4 bases from V and 2 bases from J, with 11 bases in between. Germline V CDR1 and CDR2: LGHNA, YNFKEQ. The chain's CDR3 is CASSPRGDNTEAFF. CDR3 nucleotides: TGTGCCAGCAGCCCCCGGGGGGATAACACTGAAGCTTTCTTT.

The rearrangement links TRBV5-1 to TRBJ2-7; 8 bases map to TRBD2. The V segment lost 0 bases and the J segment 5 bases; nucleotides outside the gene matches: 4. Looked up from germline, CDR1 is SGHRS and CDR2 is YFSETQ. The length of the CDR3 is 14 residues. Written as DNA, the CDR3 is TGCGCCAGCAGCTTGGCACCGGGGGGGGACGAGCAGTACTTC. This sequence encodes CASSLAPGGDEQYF.

The rearrangement links TRBV18 to TRBJ1-5; 8 bases are shared with TRBD1. The V gene end was trimmed by 2 bases and the J gene end by 0 bases; junction bases not matched to a gene: 9. Germline V gives CDR1 KGHSH, CDR2 LQKENI. This CDR3 is built from 18 residues. The CDR3 here is CASSPVPQGADSNQPQHF. The CDR3 nucleotides read TGTGCCAGCTCACCAGTACCCCAGGGGGCGGATAGCAATCAGCCCCAGCATTTT.

This rearrangement joins TRBV10-1 to TRBJ2-3, with a weak D call TRBD1 (5 bases). Germline V CDR1 and CDR2: WNHNN, SYGVQD (reference sequence). The V end lost 5 bases, the J end lost 4 bases, and 13 bases lay between the germline ends. CDR3 size: 14 residues. CDR3 bases: TGCGCCAGCAGTTCCAACAGGTATTCAGATACGCAGTATTTT. It encodes CASSSNRYSDTQYF.

The genes are TRBV18 and TRBJ2-7; 9 bases map to TRBD1. CDR1 KGHSH and CDR2 LQKENI come from the germline V gene. This CDR3 is built from 15 residues. V shed 1 base and J 6 bases; nucleotides not matched to a gene: 7. The CDR3 region has the DNA TGTGCCAGCTCACCACAGGGACAGGGACAGGCCGAGCAGTACTTC. Its translation is CASSPQGQGQAEQYF.

The chain combines TRBV27 with TRBJ2-7; a possible D gene is TRBD2 (6 bases). This CDR3 spans 15 amino acids. Trimming removed 6 bases from V and 6 bases from J, with 21 bases in between. Germline CDR1 is MNHEY and CDR2 is SMNVEV (reference sequence). DNA of the CDR3: TGTGCCAGCAGCCGTCTGACTCCACGGAGGGCCGAGCAGTACTTC. Translation: CASSRLTPRRAEQYF.

This chain links TRBV7-9 with TRBJ2-7; D may be TRBD1 (5 bases). The germline CDR1 and CDR2 sequences are SEHNR and FQNEAQ (reference sequence). Trimming took off 4 bases at V and 2 bases at J, with 15 bases between the two ends. The CDR3 runs 15 residues. The CDR3 region has the DNA TGTGCCAGCAGCTCACAGGTCCCGCGGACCTACGAGCAGTACTTC. Translating gives CASSSQVPRTYEQYF.

The gene calls are TRBV4-1 and TRBJ2-1, with 13 bases fitting TRBD2. Germline lookup yields CDR1 MGHRA and CDR2 YSYEKL. There are 15 residues in the CDR3. J lost 7 bases, V lost 4 bases, and 4 bases had no gene match. CDR3 DNA: TGCGCCAGCAGCCCTGGACTAGCGGGGGAGAATGAGCAGTTCTTC. Residues: CASSPGLAGENEQFF.